The rows below give T cell receptor beta chains drawn from one sample of a study of CD8+CD57+ T cells in acquired aplastic anemia. TCRdb re-analysed the reads in MiXCR, keeping a single row per CDR3 protein. The top ten clones hold roughly 3.5% of a sample with about 150,000 distinct CDR3 sequences, 40% to 55% of them seen once. The sample taken for sequencing was sorted CD4+, CD8+, or CD8+CD57+ T cells (not recorded which) from PBMCs. The source is a human donor with aplastic anemia. Each CDR3 is given with its conserved first and last residue. Fields, in order: clone size, V gene, D gene, CDR3 protein. A D gene is named only where the DNA matches it firmly. Rows may omit the clone size; those that give it use once, few, many or a size class.

size: .; V: TRBV2; D: .; CDR3: CASSQFTGKLETQYF
size: many; V: TRBV12-3/TRBV12-4; D: TRBD1; CDR3: CASTPGQGMNTGELFF
size: many; V: TRBV5-1; D: .; CDR3: CASSGGGNNYGYTF
size: many; V: TRBV19; D: .; CDR3: CASSISGSTFSTDTQYF
size: .; V: TRBV29-1; D: .; CDR3: CSAWDSANTDTQYF
size: many; V: TRBV20-1; D: .; CDR3: CSAPRTTGFQYF
size: medium-sized; V: TRBV25-1; D: TRBD1; CDR3: CASSDDRATGTEAFF
size: .; V: TRBV12-3/TRBV12-4; D: TRBD1; CDR3: CASNNGQDLPYEQYF
size: once; V: TRBV9; D: .; CDR3: CAPTWGQYF
size: many; V: TRBV6-1; D: TRBD1; CDR3: CASTDTPGQEYF
size: .; V: TRBV29-1; D: TRBD1; CDR3: CSVEGGQGYEQYF
size: many; V: TRBV7-2; D: TRBD2; CDR3: CASTLTSGSIEQFF
size: .; V: TRBV7-2; D: .; CDR3: CASSFIARPYGYTF
size: .; V: TRBV20-1; D: .; CDR3: CSARDSPGAKNTEAFF
size: many; V: TRBV6-5; D: TRBD1; CDR3: CASSPRGQANTEAFF
size: many; V: TRBV3-1; D: .; CDR3: CASSPPLGWGETQYF
size: many; V: TRBV29-1; D: TRBD1; CDR3: CSVELQGKLIQYF
size: .; V: TRBV2; D: .; CDR3: CASSESWAGTQYF
size: many; V: TRBV9; D: .; CDR3: CASSPRGDARIDTEAFF
size: .; V: TRBV19; D: .; CDR3: CASSWLGEDQPQHF